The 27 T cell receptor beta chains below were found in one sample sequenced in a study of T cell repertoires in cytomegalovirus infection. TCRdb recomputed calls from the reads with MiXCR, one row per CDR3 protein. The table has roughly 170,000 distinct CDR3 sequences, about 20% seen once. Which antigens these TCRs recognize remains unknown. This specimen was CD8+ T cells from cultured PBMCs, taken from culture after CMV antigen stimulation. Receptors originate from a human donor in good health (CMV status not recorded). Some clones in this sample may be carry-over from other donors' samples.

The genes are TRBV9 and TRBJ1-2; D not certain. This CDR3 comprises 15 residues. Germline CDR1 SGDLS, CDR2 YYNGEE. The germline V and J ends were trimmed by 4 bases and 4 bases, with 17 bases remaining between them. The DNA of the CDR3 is TGTGCCAGCAGCCTGGACCCTACAATCCCCTATGGCTACACCTTC. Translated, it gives CASSLDPTIPYGYTF.

The chain's CDR3 is CASSARDTEGETQYF. The CDR3 coding sequence is TGTGCCAGCAGCGCGAGGGACACCGAGGGAGAGACCCAGTACTTC. The chain couples TRBV7-2 to TRBJ2-5; D might be TRBD1 (6 bases). V lost 5 bases and J lost 4, with 17 bases in between. CDR1 is SGHTA, CDR2 FQGNSA, per germline. The CDR3 spans 15 residues.

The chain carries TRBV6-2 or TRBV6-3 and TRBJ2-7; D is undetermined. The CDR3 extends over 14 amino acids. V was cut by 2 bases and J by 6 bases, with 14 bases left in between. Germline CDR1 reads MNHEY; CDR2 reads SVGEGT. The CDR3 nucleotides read TGTGCCAGCAGTTACGCGGCACCTAGTCGCGAGCAGTACTTC. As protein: CASSYAAPSREQYF.

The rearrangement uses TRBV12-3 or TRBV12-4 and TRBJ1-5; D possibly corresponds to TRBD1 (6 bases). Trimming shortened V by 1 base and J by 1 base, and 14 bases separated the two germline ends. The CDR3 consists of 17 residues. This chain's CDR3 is CASSLEEGVWSNQPQHF. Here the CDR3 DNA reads TGTGCCAGCAGTTTAGAAGAGGGGGTTTGGAGCAATCAGCCCCAGCATTTT.

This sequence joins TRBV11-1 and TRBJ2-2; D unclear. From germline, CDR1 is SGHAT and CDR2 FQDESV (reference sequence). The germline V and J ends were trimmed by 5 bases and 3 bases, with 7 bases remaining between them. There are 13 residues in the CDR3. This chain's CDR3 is CASSLIYTGELFF. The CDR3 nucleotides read TGTGCCAGCAGCCTTATCTACACCGGGGAGCTGTTTTTT.

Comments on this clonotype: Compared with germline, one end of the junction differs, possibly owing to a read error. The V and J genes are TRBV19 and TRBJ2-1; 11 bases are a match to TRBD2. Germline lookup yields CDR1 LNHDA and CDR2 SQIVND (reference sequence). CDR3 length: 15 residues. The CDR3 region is CASLLDSGGEDEQSF. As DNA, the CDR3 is TGTGCCAGTCTTTTGGATAGCGGGGGGGAAGATGAGCAGTCCTTC.

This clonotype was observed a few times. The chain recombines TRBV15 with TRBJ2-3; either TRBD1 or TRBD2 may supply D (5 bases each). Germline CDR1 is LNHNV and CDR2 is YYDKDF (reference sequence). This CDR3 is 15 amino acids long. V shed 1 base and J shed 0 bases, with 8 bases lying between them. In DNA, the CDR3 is TGTGCCACCAGCAGAGTGGGGGAAAGCACAGATACGCAGTATTTT. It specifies CATSRVGESTDTQYF.

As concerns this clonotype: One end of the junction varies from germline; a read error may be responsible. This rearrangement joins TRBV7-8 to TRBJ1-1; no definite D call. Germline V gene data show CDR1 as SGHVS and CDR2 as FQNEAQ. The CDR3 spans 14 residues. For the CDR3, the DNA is TGTGCCAGTAGCTTAGTGAGAGCGAACACTGAAGCTTTCTTT. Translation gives CASSLVRANTEAFF.

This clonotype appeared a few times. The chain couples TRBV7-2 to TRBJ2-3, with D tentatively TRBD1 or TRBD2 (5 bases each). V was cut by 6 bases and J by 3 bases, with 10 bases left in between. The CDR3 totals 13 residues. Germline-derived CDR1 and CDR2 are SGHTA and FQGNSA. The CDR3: CASSWGYTDTQYF. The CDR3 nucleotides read TGTGCCAGCAGTTGGGGGTATACAGATACGCAGTATTTT.

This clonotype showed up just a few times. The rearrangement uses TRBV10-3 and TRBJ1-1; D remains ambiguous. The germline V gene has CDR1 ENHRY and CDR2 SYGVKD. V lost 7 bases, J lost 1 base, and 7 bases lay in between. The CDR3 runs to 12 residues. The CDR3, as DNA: TGTGCCATCATGCGGGAGAACACTGAAGCTTTCTTT. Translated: CAIMRENTEAFF.

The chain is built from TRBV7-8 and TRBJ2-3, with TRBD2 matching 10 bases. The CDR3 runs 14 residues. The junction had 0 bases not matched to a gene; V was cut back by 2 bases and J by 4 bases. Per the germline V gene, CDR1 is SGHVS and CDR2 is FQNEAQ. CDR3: CASSLTSGADTQYF. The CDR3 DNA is TGTGCCAGCAGCTTAACTAGCGGGGCAGATACGCAGTATTTT.

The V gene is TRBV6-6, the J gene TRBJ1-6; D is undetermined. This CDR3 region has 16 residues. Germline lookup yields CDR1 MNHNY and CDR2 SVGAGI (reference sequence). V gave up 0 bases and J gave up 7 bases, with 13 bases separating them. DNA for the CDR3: TGTGCCAGCAGTTACTCAGATGCTGGCGGCAATTCACCCCTCCACTTT. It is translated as CASSYSDAGGNSPLHF.

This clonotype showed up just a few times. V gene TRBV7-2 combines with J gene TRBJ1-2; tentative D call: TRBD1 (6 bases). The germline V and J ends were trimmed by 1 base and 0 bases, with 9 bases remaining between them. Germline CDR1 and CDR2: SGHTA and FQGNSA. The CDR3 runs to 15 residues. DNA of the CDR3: TGTGCCAGCAGCTTAGGGGGGACAACTAACTATGGCTACACCTTC. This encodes CASSLGGTTNYGYTF. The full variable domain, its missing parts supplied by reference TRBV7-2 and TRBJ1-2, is GAGVSQSPSNKVTEKGKDVELRCDPISGHTALYWYRQSLGQGLEFLIYFQGNSAPDKSGLPSDRFSAERTGGSVSTLTIQRTQQEDSAVYLCASSLGGTTNYGYTFGSGTRLTVV.

In DNA, the CDR3 is TGTGCCAGCAGCCCCGGTGGGGTCTTTAATAATTCACCCCTCCACTTT. Translated, it gives CASSPGGVFNNSPLHF. This chain connects TRBV7-9 to TRBJ1-6; D ambiguous. The CDR3 covers 16 residues. V lost 5 bases and J lost 5, with 16 bases in between. CDR1 and CDR2 from the germline V gene are SEHNR and FQNEAQ (reference sequence).

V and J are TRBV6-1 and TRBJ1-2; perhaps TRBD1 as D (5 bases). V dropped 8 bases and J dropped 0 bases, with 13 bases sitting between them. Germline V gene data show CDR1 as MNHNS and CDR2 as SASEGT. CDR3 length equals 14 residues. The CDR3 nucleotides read TGTGCCAGCTCTCCTCAGGGAGCTAACTATGGCTACACCTTC. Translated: CASSPQGANYGYTF.

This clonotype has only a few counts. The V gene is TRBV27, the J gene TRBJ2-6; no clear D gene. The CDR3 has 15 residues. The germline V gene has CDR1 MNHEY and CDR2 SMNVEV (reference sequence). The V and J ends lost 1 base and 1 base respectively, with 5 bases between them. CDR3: CASSLYLSGANVLTF. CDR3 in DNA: TGTGCCAGCAGTTTATACTTGTCTGGGGCCAACGTCCTGACTTTC.

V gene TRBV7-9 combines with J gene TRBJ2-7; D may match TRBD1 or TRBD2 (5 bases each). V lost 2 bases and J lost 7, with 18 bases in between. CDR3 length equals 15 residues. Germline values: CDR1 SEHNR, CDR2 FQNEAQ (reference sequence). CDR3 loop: CASSLNRDPRREQYF. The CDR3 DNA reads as TGTGCCAGCAGCTTAAACCGGGACCCTCGGCGGGAGCAGTACTTC.

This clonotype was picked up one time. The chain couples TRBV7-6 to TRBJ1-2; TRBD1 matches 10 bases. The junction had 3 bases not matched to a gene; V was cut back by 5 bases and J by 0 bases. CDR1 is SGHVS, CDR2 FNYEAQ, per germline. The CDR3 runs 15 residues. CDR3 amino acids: CASSKGQGPNYGYTF. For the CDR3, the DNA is TGTGCCAGCAGCAAGGGACAGGGGCCTAACTATGGCTACACCTTC.

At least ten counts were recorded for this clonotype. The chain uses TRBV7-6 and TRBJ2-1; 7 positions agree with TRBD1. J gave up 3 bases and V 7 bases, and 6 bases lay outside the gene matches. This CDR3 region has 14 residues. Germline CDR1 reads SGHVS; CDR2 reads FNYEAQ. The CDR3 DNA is TGTGCCAGCACCAATTCAGGGGGCTACAATGAGCAGTTCTTC. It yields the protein CASTNSGGYNEQFF.

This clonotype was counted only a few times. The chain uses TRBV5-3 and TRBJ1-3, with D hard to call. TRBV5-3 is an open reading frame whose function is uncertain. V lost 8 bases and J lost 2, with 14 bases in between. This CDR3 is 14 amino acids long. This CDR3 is CASSHVTTGNTIYF. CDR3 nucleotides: TGTGCCAGCAGCCACGTAACTACTGGAAACACCATATATTTT.

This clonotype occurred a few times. The CDR3 protein is CACQSVSSYEQYF. The DNA of the CDR3 is TGTGCCTGCCAATCAGTGAGCTCCTACGAGCAGTACTTC. V and J are TRBV30 and TRBJ2-7, with D unresolved. V gave up 6 bases and J gave up 0 bases, with 12 bases separating them. CDR1 and CDR2 from the germline V gene are GTSNPN and SVGIG (reference sequence). This CDR3 region has 13 residues.

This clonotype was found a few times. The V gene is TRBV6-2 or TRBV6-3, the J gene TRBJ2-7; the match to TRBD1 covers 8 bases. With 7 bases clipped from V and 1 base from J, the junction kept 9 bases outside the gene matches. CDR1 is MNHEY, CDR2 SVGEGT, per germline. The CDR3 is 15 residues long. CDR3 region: CASNSPDRGSYEQYF. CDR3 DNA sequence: TGTGCCAGCAACTCGCCTGACAGGGGATCCTACGAGCAGTACTTC.

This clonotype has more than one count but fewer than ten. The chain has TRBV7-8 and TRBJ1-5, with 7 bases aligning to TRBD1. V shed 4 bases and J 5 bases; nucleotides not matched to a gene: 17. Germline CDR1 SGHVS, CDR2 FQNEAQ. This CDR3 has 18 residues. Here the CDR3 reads CASSWGLGGTEFYQPQHF. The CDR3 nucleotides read TGTGCCAGCAGCTGGGGCCTTGGAGGGACAGAGTTTTATCAGCCCCAGCATTTT.

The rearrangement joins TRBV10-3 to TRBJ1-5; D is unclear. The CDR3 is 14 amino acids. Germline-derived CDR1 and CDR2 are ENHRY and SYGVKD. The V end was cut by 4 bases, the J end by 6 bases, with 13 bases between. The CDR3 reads CAISGESSIQPQHF. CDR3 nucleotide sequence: TGTGCCATCAGTGGTGAGAGCTCGATTCAGCCCCAGCATTTT.

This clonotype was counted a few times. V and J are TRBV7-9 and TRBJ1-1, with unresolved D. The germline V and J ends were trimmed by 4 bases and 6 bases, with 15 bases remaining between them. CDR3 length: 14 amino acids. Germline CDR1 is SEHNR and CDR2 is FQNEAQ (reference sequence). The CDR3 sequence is CASSSSDRLPEAFF. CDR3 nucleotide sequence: TGTGCCAGCAGCTCGTCGGACCGGCTCCCTGAAGCTTTCTTT.

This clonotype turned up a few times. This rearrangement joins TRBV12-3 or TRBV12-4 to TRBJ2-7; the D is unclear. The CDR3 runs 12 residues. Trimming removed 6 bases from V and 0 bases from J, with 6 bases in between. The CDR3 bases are TGTGCCAGCAGAAGTACCTCCTACGAGCAGTACTTC. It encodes CASRSTSYEQYF.

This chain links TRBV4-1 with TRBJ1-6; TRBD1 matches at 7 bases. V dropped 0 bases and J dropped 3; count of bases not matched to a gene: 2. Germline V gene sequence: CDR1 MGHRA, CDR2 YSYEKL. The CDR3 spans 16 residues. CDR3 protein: CASSQDTGDYNSPLHF. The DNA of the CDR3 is TGCGCCAGCAGCCAAGATACAGGGGACTATAATTCACCCCTCCACTTT.